This entry lists 8 T cell receptor beta chains sequenced from one sample in a study of shared T cell receptors in the human thymus. Measured with immunoSEQ multiplex PCR; TCRdb has only the in-frame clones, and not every one. The table lists about 660,000 clones, roughly 88% of them singletons. These data were also reused for a study on human thymus T cells.

Material for sequencing was thymocytes. The receptor source for this set is a boy under two years old with a congenital heart defect.

The chain joins TRBV18 to TRBJ1-2, with a weak D call TRBD1 (5 bases). V lost 3 bases and J lost 7, with 12 bases in between. The CDR3 has 13 amino acids. Germline loops: CDR1 KGHSH, CDR2 LQKENI. For the CDR3, the DNA is TGTGCCAGCTCACCGGGGGGGTCGCGTGGCTACACCTTC. Translating it yields CASSPGGSRGYTF.

This chain joins TRBV15 and TRBJ2-1; 7 bases line up with TRBD2. The length of the CDR3 is 15 residues. Germline V gives CDR1 LNHNV, CDR2 YYDKDF (reference sequence). The V segment lost 5 bases and the J segment 5 bases; nucleotides outside the gene matches: 9. This CDR3 is CATSGGLVRHNEQFF. DNA for the CDR3: TGTGCCACCAGCGGTGGACTAGTTCGGCACAATGAGCAGTTCTTC.

This clone was observed once. The rearrangement links TRBV5-8 to TRBJ2-7; 7 nucleotides match TRBD1. CDR3 length equals 15 residues. Per germline, CDR1 SGHTS and CDR2 YDEGEE. V gave up 2 bases and J gave up 0 bases; unmatched junction bases: 5. The CDR3 nucleotides read TGTGCCAGCAGCTTATGGGACAGCGTCTCCTACGAGCAGTACTTC. Its translation: CASSLWDSVSYEQYF. Variable domain in full (rest from reference TRBV5-8 and TRBJ2-7): EAGVTQSPTHLIKTRGQQATLRCSPISGHTSVYWYQQALGLGLQFLLWYDEGEERNRGNFPPRFSGRQFPNYSSELNVNALELEDSALYLCASSLWDSVSYEQYFGPGTRLTVT.

This clone was counted once. The chain links TRBV6-6 to TRBJ2-7; TRBD1 matches 7 bases. The germline V gene has CDR1 MNHNY and CDR2 SVGAGI (reference sequence). This CDR3 spans 15 amino acids. V lost 4 bases, J lost 7 bases, and 13 bases stayed unmatched. The CDR3 region is CASSSHRGAPREQYF. The CDR3 region has the DNA TGTGCCAGCAGTTCCCACAGGGGCGCCCCTAGGGAGCAGTACTTC.

The chain combines TRBV19 with TRBJ2-2, with TRBD2 matching over 8 bases. Germline CDR1 and CDR2: LNHDA and SQIVND (reference sequence). The CDR3 spans 19 residues. The V and J ends lost 5 bases and 0 bases, in that order; junction bases with no gene match: 14. The CDR3 region is CASSAVSSSGPANTGELFF. CDR3 bases: TGTGCCAGTAGTGCAGTCTCGTCTAGCGGGCCTGCGAACACCGGGGAGCTGTTTTTT.

The chain couples TRBV6-5 to TRBJ2-5; unclear D gene. This CDR3 has 15 residues. The germline CDR1 and CDR2 sequences are MNHEY and SVGAGI. Trimming took 0 bases from V and 0 from J, leaving 8 bases between them. The CDR3 loop is CASSYSADYQETQYF. The CDR3 DNA is TGTGCCAGCAGTTACTCGGCGGATTACCAAGAGACCCAGTACTTC.

The chain recombines TRBV30 with TRBJ2-5, with D tentatively TRBD2 (5 bases). Germline assignment: CDR1 GTSNPN and CDR2 SVGIG (reference sequence). The CDR3 is made up of 17 amino acids. The V gene lost 1 base and the J gene lost 3 bases, with 21 bases spanning the gap. The CDR3 DNA sequence: TGTGCCTGGAGTGGGGCCCGGCTTAGGCGGGCAGAAGAGACCCAGTACTTC. It specifies CAWSGARLRRAEETQYF.

This sequence joins TRBV28 and TRBJ2-5; 7 bases align to TRBD1. The CDR3 sequence is 17 residues long. The ends lost 4 bases at V and 4 bases at J; junction bases unmatched: 15. Germline-derived CDR1 and CDR2 are MDHEN and SYDVKM. Here the CDR3 reads CASSSSPSTGKAETQYF. CDR3 nucleotide sequence: TGTGCCAGCAGTTCCTCCCCCTCGACAGGGAAGGCAGAGACCCAGTACTTC.